Below, 25 T cell receptor beta chains from the same sample are listed, as sequenced in a study of cytomegalovirus exposure and HLA in healthy donors. The PCR ran on 60 Vbeta and 13 Jbeta primers. TCRdb's copy holds only in-frame clones and misses some; the assay was immunoSEQ multiplex PCR. The table shows about 86,000 clones, with about three quarters occurring only once. Specimen: PBMCs. These receptors all come from a man between 60 and 70 years old in good health and CMV-seronegative.

The chain couples TRBV6-6 to TRBJ1-4; D is possibly TRBD1 (5 bases). Between the trimmed V and J ends, which lost 7 bases and 8 bases, there was a span of 14 bases. The germline V gene encodes CDR1 MNHNY and CDR2 SVGAGI (reference sequence). This CDR3 is built from 13 residues. CDR3 nucleotide sequence: TGTGCCAGCACCAGGGCCCGGGGGGAAAAACTGTTTTTT. Translating gives CASTRARGEKLFF.

The rearrangement uses TRBV10-3 and TRBJ2-2, with D hard to call. This CDR3 is 12 amino acids long. The V end was cut by 2 bases, the J end by 5 bases, with 3 bases between. Germline lookup yields CDR1 ENHRY and CDR2 SYGVKD. The CDR3 spells CAISELTGELFF. CDR3 in DNA: TGTGCCATCAGTGAGCTAACCGGGGAGCTGTTTTTT.

This chain uses TRBV6-1 with TRBJ2-1, with D possibly matching TRBD2 (6 bases). Germline CDR1 is MNHNS and CDR2 is SASEGT. CDR3 size: 16 residues. Trimming shortened V by 2 bases and J by 2 bases, and 13 bases separated the two germline ends. CDR3 protein: CASSERGASAYNEQFF. The CDR3 DNA reads as TGTGCCAGCAGTGAAAGAGGGGCTAGCGCCTACAATGAGCAGTTCTTC.

CDR3 protein: CAWRAAGNQPQHF. The CDR3 bases are TGTGCCTGGAGGGCCGCAGGGAATCAGCCCCAGCATTTT. V gene TRBV30 combines with J gene TRBJ1-5, with D possibly matching TRBD1 (5 bases). The CDR3 consists of 13 residues. Germline V gene lookup returns CDR1 GTSNPN and CDR2 SVGIG (reference sequence). V was cut by 3 bases and J by 4 bases, with 10 bases left in between.

The V and J genes are TRBV19 and TRBJ2-1; 7 positions agree with TRBD2. The V and J ends lost 3 bases and 10 bases, in that order; junction bases with no gene match: 12. Germline V gene data show CDR1 as LNHDA and CDR2 as SQIVND (reference sequence). This CDR3 contains 15 residues. The CDR3 nucleotides are TGTGCCAGTAGTATCTCGACTAGCCCTGGGCAGGAGCAGTTCTTC. Translation gives CASSISTSPGQEQFF.

The table lists this clone with a count of one. The rearrangement links TRBV6-1 to TRBJ2-7, with TRBD1 identical over 9 bases. Germline V gene data show CDR1 as MNHNS and CDR2 as SASEGT. The length of the CDR3 is 15 residues. The V gene end was trimmed by 5 bases and the J gene end by 1 base; junction bases not matched to a gene: 6. CDR3 residues: CASSTVTGGSYEQYF. DNA for the CDR3: TGTGCCAGCAGTACCGTGACAGGGGGGTCCTACGAGCAGTACTTC.

Only a few counts were recorded for this clone. The chain has TRBV18 and TRBJ1-1; D is ambiguous. The germline CDR1 and CDR2 sequences are KGHSH and LQKENI. This CDR3 is built from 15 residues. With 1 base removed from V and 5 bases from J, the gap between germline ends came to 14 bases. CDR3 bases: TGTGCCAGCTCACCACGGGCCAACTGGGAGACTGAAGCTTTCTTT. Residues: CASSPRANWETEAFF.

The chain joins TRBV6-5 to TRBJ2-7, with D maybe TRBD1 (6 bases). The CDR3 spans 14 residues. Germline loops: CDR1 MNHEY, CDR2 SVGAGI. V was trimmed by 5 bases and J by 2 bases, leaving 13 bases between them. CDR3 coding DNA: TGTGCCAGCAGTAAGACCCGGGACACCTACGAGCAGTACTTC. It translates to CASSKTRDTYEQYF.

This clone was detected a few times. This chain uses TRBV6-5 with TRBJ1-3; D gene ambiguous. From germline, CDR1 is MNHEY and CDR2 SVGAGI. The CDR3 sequence is 14 residues long. V shed 5 bases and J shed 0 bases, with 8 bases lying between them. The CDR3 DNA sequence: TGTGCCAGCAGTCCCATTCCCTCTGGAAACACCATATATTTT. Translation gives CASSPIPSGNTIYF.

The V call is TRBV20-1, the J call TRBJ1-1; no clear D gene. The germline V gene has CDR1 DFQATT and CDR2 SNEGSKA (reference sequence). The CDR3 sequence is 11 residues long. The ends were cut back, 3 bases at V and 3 bases at J, with 5 bases in the middle. CDR3 coding DNA: TGCAGTGCTAGCCTCGACACTGAAGCTTTCTTT. It codes for CSASLDTEAFF.

The rearrangement joins TRBV6-5 to TRBJ2-3; D not resolved. The CDR3 is 13 residues long. V was trimmed by 10 bases and J by 0 bases, leaving 11 bases between them. Germline V gene lookup returns CDR1 MNHEY and CDR2 SVGAGI. The CDR3: CATRLGSTDTQYF. The CDR3 DNA follows: TGTGCCACTCGACTGGGTAGCACAGATACGCAGTATTTT.

The chain has TRBV29-1 and TRBJ1-4, with 7 nucleotides matching TRBD1. CDR1 is SQVTM, CDR2 ANQGSEA, per germline. V dropped 5 bases and J dropped 5; count of bases not matched to a gene: 8. The CDR3 has 14 amino acids. The chain's CDR3 is CSVTSGTENEKLFF. DNA of the CDR3: TGCAGCGTTACCTCCGGGACAGAGAATGAAAAACTGTTTTTT.

The J gene is TRBJ2-2, the V gene TRBV6-6; 11 nucleotides align to TRBD1. CDR3 size: 16 residues. Germline V CDR1 and CDR2: MNHNY, SVGAGI (reference sequence). After removal of 2 bases from V and 4 bases from J, the junction contained 3 bases not matched to a gene. The CDR3 region has the DNA TGTGCCAGCAGTTACGGACAGGGGGCTGGCACCGGGGAGCTGTTTTTT. Translating it yields CASSYGQGAGTGELFF.

This chain joins TRBV6-1 and TRBJ2-3, with 7 bases identical to TRBD2. CDR1 MNHNS and CDR2 SASEGT come from the germline V gene. Trimming at V came to 11 bases and at J to 1 base, leaving 12 bases not matched to a gene. The CDR3 length is 15 residues. CDR3 DNA sequence: TGTGCCGCTGACCTAGGGAGCGGGGGCACAGATACGCAGTATTTT. Its translation: CAADLGSGGTDTQYF.

This chain's CDR3 is CASSHYRGRMYEQYF. The CDR3 DNA sequence: TGTGCCAGCAGCCATTACAGGGGTCGGATGTACGAGCAGTACTTC. This chain connects TRBV5-6 to TRBJ2-7, with 7 bases that match TRBD1. The V gene's germline CDR1 is SGHDT and CDR2 YYEEEE. The CDR3 spans 15 residues. Unmatched junction bases numbered 11, after V lost 4 bases and J lost 4 bases.

The chain employs TRBV7-2 and TRBJ1-2; no reliable D call. The CDR3 length is 14 residues. V was shortened by 1 base and J by 4 bases, with 10 bases between the two germline ends. The V gene's germline CDR1 is SGHTA and CDR2 FQGNSA. This chain's CDR3 is CASSLGQRTYGYTF. CDR3 nucleotides: TGTGCCAGCAGCTTAGGGCAGCGGACCTATGGCTACACCTTC.

Here the CDR3 reads CATSTPQGQGYHEQYF. The CDR3 DNA follows: TGTGCCACCAGCACGCCGCAGGGACAGGGGTATCACGAGCAGTACTTC. The V call is TRBV15, the J call TRBJ2-7; 10 positions agree with TRBD1. This CDR3 contains 16 residues. V was pared by 4 bases and J by 5 bases, with 11 bases of the junction left unmatched. Per the germline V gene, CDR1 is LNHNV and CDR2 is YYDKDF (reference sequence).

The chain recombines TRBV13 with TRBJ2-1, with D maybe TRBD2 (6 bases). CDR1 is PRHDT, CDR2 FYEKMQ, per germline (reference sequence). The ends were cut back, 4 bases at V and 6 bases at J, with 13 bases in the middle. CDR3 length: 14 residues. CDR3 DNA: TGTGCCAGCAGCTCCCCCCCGACTAGCAATGAGCAGTTCTTC. It specifies CASSSPPTSNEQFF. Supplemented by reference TRBV13 and TRBJ2-1, the full variable domain reads AAGVIQSPRHLIKEKRETATLKCYPIPRHDTVYWYQQGPGQDPQFLISFYEKMQSDKGSIPDRFSAQQFSDYHSELNMSSLELGDSALYFCASSSPPTSNEQFFGPGTRLTVL.

This clone has just a few counts. This chain links TRBV7-9 with TRBJ1-2; TRBD1 aligns across 9 bases. The germline V gene encodes CDR1 SEHNR and CDR2 FQNEAQ (reference sequence). The CDR3 runs to 18 residues. Trimming took 4 bases from V and 3 from J; bases not matched to a gene: 15. The CDR3: CASSSPGQGIEIHYGYTF. The DNA for the CDR3 is TGTGCCAGCAGCTCACCCGGACAGGGGATAGAAATACACTATGGCTACACCTTC.

The chain joins TRBV2 to TRBJ1-1; the match to TRBD1 covers 9 bases. V was pared by 5 bases and J by 10 bases, with 14 bases of the junction left unmatched. The CDR3 covers 15 residues. CDR1 is SNHLY, CDR2 FYNNEI, per germline. The CDR3 loop reads CASSPTGQGLGVAFF. CDR3 in DNA: TGTGCCAGCAGTCCAACGGGACAGGGTCTAGGTGTAGCTTTCTTT.

This clone was detected a few times. The chain employs TRBV2 and TRBJ2-7; 7 bases fit TRBD1. The junction had 1 base not matched to a gene; V was cut back by 2 bases and J by 6 bases. Germline values: CDR1 SNHLY, CDR2 FYNNEI. This CDR3 comprises 12 residues. The CDR3 reads CASSENRGEQYF. As DNA, the CDR3 is TGTGCCAGCAGTGAAAACAGGGGCGAGCAGTACTTC.

This clone has only a few counts. This chain uses TRBV14 with TRBJ2-2, with D perhaps matching TRBD1 (5 bases). This CDR3 has 15 amino acids. Germline V gene data show CDR1 as SGHDN and CDR2 as FVKESK. Between the trimmed V and J ends, which lost 4 bases and 7 bases, there was a span of 16 bases. CDR3 in amino acids: CASSPRQGSGGELFF. The CDR3 DNA follows: TGTGCCAGCAGCCCCAGGCAGGGCAGTGGCGGGGAGCTGTTTTTT.

The chain carries TRBV2 and TRBJ2-3; 9 positions agree with TRBD2. The trim removed 6 bases at V and 5 bases at J, leaving 9 bases unmatched. The CDR3 runs to 15 residues. CDR1 and CDR2 from the germline V gene are SNHLY and FYNNEI. For the CDR3, the DNA is TGTGCCAGCAGAGCCGGGACTAGCACGAGAGATACGCAGTATTTT. Translation gives CASRAGTSTRDTQYF.

This clone came up once. J is TRBJ1-1 and V is TRBV19; maybe TRBD1 (6 bases). The CDR3 length is 15 residues. Between the trimmed V and J ends, which lost 7 bases and 0 bases, there was a span of 15 bases. Germline-derived CDR1 and CDR2 are LNHDA and SQIVND (reference sequence). CDR3 loop: CASIIGPGVNTEAFF. The CDR3, as DNA: TGTGCCAGTATCATAGGTCCAGGGGTGAACACTGAAGCTTTCTTT.

The chain has TRBV15 and TRBJ1-1; TRBD1 aligns across 7 bases. CDR1 is LNHNV and CDR2 is YYDKDF in the germline V gene (reference sequence). The CDR3 contains 15 residues. Trimming took 2 bases from V and 6 from J; bases not matched to a gene: 9. The CDR3 nucleotides read TGTGCCACCAGCAGACCTTCGACAGGGACATCTGAAGCTTTCTTT. Protein sequence: CATSRPSTGTSEAFF.